The 30 T cell receptor beta chains below come from one sample, sequenced in a study of cytomegalovirus exposure and HLA in healthy donors. The primer mix had 60 Vbeta and 13 Jbeta primers. Clones were read by immunoSEQ multiplex PCR, and TCRdb kept only the in-frame ones, dropping some. Of tens of thousands of clones detected, 60% to 80% appear once; the ten largest clones hold 9% to 13%. Sequenced material: PBMCs. The receptor set was obtained from a woman aged 40 to 55 in good health and CMV-seropositive.

V is TRBV2 and J is TRBJ2-3; TRBD2 matches 11 bases. The J segment lost 5 bases and the V segment lost 5 bases, leaving 3 bases of the junction unmatched. Germline CDR1 is SNHLY and CDR2 is FYNNEI. This CDR3 contains 14 residues. CDR3: CASSIAGGQDTQYF. As DNA, the CDR3 is TGTGCCAGCAGTATAGCGGGGGGGCAAGATACGCAGTATTTT.

This chain connects TRBV5-4 to TRBJ2-7; 9 bases are a match to TRBD1. The V gene's germline CDR1 is SGHNT and CDR2 YYREEE (reference sequence). The CDR3 runs 15 residues. The V gene end was trimmed by 0 bases and the J gene end by 3 bases; junction bases not matched to a gene: 4. CDR3 nucleotides: TGTGCCAGCAGCTTGGGCCTGGGACAGGGCTACGAGCAGTACTTC. It translates to CASSLGLGQGYEQYF.

This chain links TRBV7-9 with TRBJ2-5; 11 bases agree with TRBD1. The better agreement between TRBJ2-7 and the DNA end casts doubt on the J call. CDR3 length: 16 residues. The germline V gene has CDR1 SEHNR and CDR2 FQNEAQ (reference sequence). The DNA of the CDR3 is TGTGCCAGCAGCCCGGACAGGGGGCGAAGGTCCTACGAGCAGTACTTC. Encoded protein: CASSPDRGRRSYEQYF.

J is TRBJ1-5 and V is TRBV5-5; D unresolved. Germline loops: CDR1 SGHKS, CDR2 YYEKEE (reference sequence). This CDR3 is 14 amino acids long. Trimming removed 4 bases at V and 5 bases at J, with 13 bases between. The DNA for the CDR3 is TGTGCCAGCAGCCCCTGGTCAGGTCATCAGCCCCAGCATTTT. It translates to CASSPWSGHQPQHF.

Here the CDR3 reads CAQGIGTSGNTIYF. CDR3 DNA sequence: TGTGCCCAGGGTATCGGCACCTCTGGAAACACCATATATTTT. The chain recombines TRBV30 with TRBJ1-3, with D possibly TRBD1 on 5 matching bases. The germline V gene has CDR1 GTSNPN and CDR2 SVGIG (reference sequence). V lost 8 bases and J lost 0, with 14 bases in between. The CDR3 totals 14 residues. Combining the CDR3 with reference TRBV30 and TRBJ1-3 gives the whole variable domain SQTIHQWPATLVQPVGSPLSLECTVEGTSNPNLYWYRQAAGRGLQLLFYSVGIGQISSEVPQNLSASRPQDRQFILSSKKLLLSDSGFYLCAQGIGTSGNTIYFGEGSWLTVV.

This sequence joins TRBV6-5 and TRBJ1-2; 7 nucleotides match TRBD1. The CDR3 runs 16 residues. J gave up 4 bases and V 0 bases, and 8 bases lay outside the gene matches. Germline values: CDR1 MNHEY, CDR2 SVGAGI. The CDR3, as DNA: TGTGCCAGCAGTTACTCTTTTATGGGGACAGCCTATGGCTACACCTTC. It encodes CASSYSFMGTAYGYTF.

This clone occurred a few times. V gene TRBV6-5 combines with J gene TRBJ2-7, with 10 bases identical to TRBD1. V was clipped by 5 bases and J by 3 bases; unmatched bases: 7. CDR1 MNHEY and CDR2 SVGAGI come from the germline V gene. This CDR3 has 15 amino acids. Here the CDR3 DNA reads TGTGCCAGCAGTCGCGACAGGGGGCTAGGCTACGAGCAGTACTTC. It specifies CASSRDRGLGYEQYF.

This clone was seen a few times. V is TRBV2 and J is TRBJ1-4, with D unclear. Germline assignment: CDR1 SNHLY and CDR2 FYNNEI. The CDR3 length is 14 residues. Trimming removed 2 bases from V and 12 bases from J, with 16 bases in between. The CDR3 loop is CASSELPVLGELFF. The CDR3 region has the DNA TGTGCCAGCAGTGAATTACCGGTATTGGGAGAACTGTTTTTT.

This rearrangement joins TRBV19 to TRBJ2-3, with TRBD2 as a possible D gene (5 bases). Germline CDR1 reads LNHDA; CDR2 reads SQIVND (reference sequence). The CDR3 contains 16 residues. Trimming stripped 6 bases from V and 0 bases from J, with 16 bases between. The CDR3 nucleotides are TGTGCCAGTAGCGGGATTTACCAAGGAAGCACAGATACGCAGTATTTT. It encodes CASSGIYQGSTDTQYF.

The rearrangement joins TRBV30 to TRBJ2-3, with 10 bases lining up with TRBD1. The CDR3 runs 14 residues. Germline V lookup: CDR1 GTSNPN, CDR2 SVGIG (reference sequence). The trim removed 4 bases at V and 4 bases at J, leaving 5 bases unmatched. The CDR3 DNA follows: TGTGCCTGGACTTGGACAGGGGGAGCAGATACGCAGTATTTT. Its translation is CAWTWTGGADTQYF.

The chain joins TRBV30 to TRBJ2-5; 10 bases map to TRBD2. The better agreement between TRBJ2-7 and the DNA end casts doubt on the J call. Germline assignment: CDR1 GTSNPN and CDR2 SVGIG (reference sequence). The CDR3 loop spans 15 amino acids. The CDR3 DNA reads as TGTGCCTGGAGTCCTCAGCGGGGGGGCCTCTACGAGCAGTACTTC. Its protein product is CAWSPQRGGLYEQYF.

The chain couples TRBV5-6 to TRBJ2-5, with 12 bases fitting TRBD1. Germline V gene sequence: CDR1 SGHDT, CDR2 YYEEEE. The length of the CDR3 is 13 residues. Losses at the gene ends were 4 bases for V and 7 bases for J; bases not matched to a gene: 2. The CDR3, as DNA: TGTGCCAGCAGCCGGGACAGGGGGCTGACCCAGTACTTC. This sequence encodes CASSRDRGLTQYF.

In this sample, this clone turned up a few times. The chain has TRBV9 and TRBJ2-3; maybe TRBD2 (5 bases). V lost 4 bases and J 2 bases, leaving 20 bases between the germline ends. This CDR3 spans 17 amino acids. Per germline, CDR1 SGDLS and CDR2 YYNGEE. The CDR3: CASSPLGLFQLTDTQYF. For the CDR3, the DNA is TGTGCCAGCAGCCCCCTCGGACTCTTTCAACTCACAGATACGCAGTATTTT.

The genes are TRBV2 and TRBJ1-3, with no clear D. This CDR3 comprises 14 residues. Trimming took 6 bases from V and 2 from J, leaving 11 bases between them. Germline CDR1 is SNHLY and CDR2 is FYNNEI. As DNA, the CDR3 is TGTGCCAGCAGCTATTTGGGCCCTGGAAACACCATATATTTT. This translates into CASSYLGPGNTIYF.

The CDR3 loop reads CASSQGYRGANEKLFF. DNA of the CDR3: TGTGCCAGCAGCCAGGGGTACAGGGGAGCTAATGAAAAACTGTTTTTT. The genes are TRBV7-6 and TRBJ1-4; 7 positions match TRBD1. Germline V gene data show CDR1 as SGHVS and CDR2 as FNYEAQ. CDR3 length: 16 residues. J was trimmed by 3 bases and V by 5 bases; bases with no gene match: 9.

The chain is built from TRBV7-3 and TRBJ2-5; TRBD2 is a possible D gene (5 bases). This CDR3 contains 12 residues. Trimming stripped 5 bases from V and 5 bases from J, with 9 bases between. Per germline, CDR1 SGHTA and CDR2 FQGTGA. The CDR3: CASSRPGETQYF. The CDR3 coding sequence is TGTGCCAGCAGCCGCCCGGGGGAGACCCAGTACTTC.

The V and J genes are TRBV29-1 and TRBJ2-7, with TRBD2 as a possible D gene (6 bases). Germline V gene data show CDR1 as SQVTM and CDR2 as ANQGSEA. Trimming took 6 bases from V and 4 from J, leaving 16 bases between them. CDR3 length: 13 residues. The CDR3 sequence: CSVEAGTYYEQYF. CDR3 DNA: TGCAGCGTGGAGGCCGGGACTTATTACGAGCAGTACTTC.

The CDR3 DNA reads TGCAGCGTCTCCCGACAGGGTGATCAGCCCCAGCATTTT. This translates into CSVSRQGDQPQHF. J is TRBJ1-5 and V is TRBV29-1; 7 positions agree with TRBD1. J was trimmed by 5 bases and V by 6 bases; bases with no gene match: 7. The CDR3 totals 13 residues. Germline lookup yields CDR1 SQVTM and CDR2 ANQGSEA.

The chain employs TRBV27 and TRBJ1-2; TRBD1 aligns across 9 bases. Losses at the gene ends were 5 bases for V and 4 bases for J; bases not matched to a gene: 8. The germline CDR1 and CDR2 sequences are MNHEY and SMNVEV (reference sequence). This CDR3 has 15 amino acids. CDR3 nucleotides: TGTGCCAGCAGTCCTGGGGACAGGGTTTTCTATGGCTACACCTTC. Translation gives CASSPGDRVFYGYTF.

V and J are TRBV4-2 and TRBJ2-7; 11 positions match TRBD1. The germline V gene has CDR1 LGHNA and CDR2 YNFKEQ. V lost 3 bases to trimming and J lost 4 bases; unmatched junction nucleotides: 5. The CDR3 consists of 15 residues. This CDR3 is CASSQPGQGVYEQYF. The CDR3 coding sequence is TGTGCCAGCAGCCAGCCGGGACAGGGGGTTTACGAGCAGTACTTC.

The rearrangement joins TRBV5-5 to TRBJ1-2; the match to TRBD1 covers 7 bases. This CDR3 is 15 amino acids long. V gave up 2 bases and J gave up 4 bases; unmatched junction bases: 8. Germline V gives CDR1 SGHKS, CDR2 YYEKEE (reference sequence). The CDR3 DNA follows: TGTGCCAGCAGCTTTAGACAGGGTGAGGGCTATGGCTACACCTTC. Amino acid sequence: CASSFRQGEGYGYTF.

This CDR3 reads CASNLFSGQHLSYEQYF. The CDR3 DNA sequence: TGTGCCAGCAACCTTTTCTCGGGACAGCACCTCTCCTACGAGCAGTACTTC. J is TRBJ2-7 and V is TRBV5-6; 7 positions agree with TRBD1. V lost 6 bases and J lost 0; bases outside the gene matches: 15. This CDR3 contains 17 residues. Germline V gene lookup returns CDR1 SGHDT and CDR2 YYEEEE.

V and J are TRBV11-3 and TRBJ2-3; 7 nucleotides align to TRBD2. Germline values: CDR1 SGHNT, CDR2 YENEEA. The length of the CDR3 is 16 residues. V gave up 4 bases and J gave up 2 bases; unmatched junction bases: 9. CDR3 nucleotides: TGTGCCAGCAGCTCCCGGGGAGCGGGGTACACAGATACGCAGTATTTT. Amino acid sequence: CASSSRGAGYTDTQYF.

The chain has TRBV6-5 and TRBJ1-1, with 7 nucleotides matching TRBD1. Germline V CDR1 and CDR2: MNHEY, SVGAGI. Trimming cost V 7 bases and J 0 bases; bases outside gene matches: 8. The CDR3 extends over 15 amino acids. The CDR3 DNA sequence: TGTGCCAGCACCGCCCGGACAGGAATGAACACTGAAGCTTTCTTT. This codes for CASTARTGMNTEAFF.

The chain employs TRBV6-6 and TRBJ2-2, with TRBD1 matching over 8 bases. Per the germline V gene, CDR1 is MNHNY and CDR2 is SVGAGI (reference sequence). The length of the CDR3 is 14 residues. V gave up 6 bases and J gave up 6 bases; unmatched junction bases: 6. The CDR3, as DNA: TGTGCCAGCAGACTGGGACAGGCATCCGGGGAGCTGTTTTTT. This codes for CASRLGQASGELFF.

J is TRBJ1-2 and V is TRBV19; 8 bases map to TRBD1. CDR3 size: 15 residues. Germline trimming cut 0 bases from V and 4 bases from J; bases unmatched to any gene: 4. The V gene's germline CDR1 is LNHDA and CDR2 SQIVND (reference sequence). CDR3 in amino acids: CASSIEQGGVYGYTF. DNA of the CDR3: TGTGCCAGTAGTATAGAACAGGGGGGAGTCTATGGCTACACCTTC.

This clone appeared a few times. The chain employs TRBV7-9 and TRBJ1-1; 9 bases line up with TRBD1. This CDR3 has 16 residues. The germline V gene encodes CDR1 SEHNR and CDR2 FQNEAQ (reference sequence). With V trimmed by 5 bases and J by 3 bases, 10 bases remained unmatched. CDR3 amino acids: CASSARQGVVDTEAFF. CDR3 sequence (DNA): TGTGCCAGCAGCGCAAGACAGGGGGTGGTCGACACTGAAGCTTTCTTT.

For this clone: The junction differs from germline at one of its ends, possibly a read error. The chain links TRBV7-7 to TRBJ2-2; no definite D call. Germline CDR1 SSHAT, CDR2 FNYEAQ (reference sequence). The CDR3 runs 13 residues. The CDR3, as DNA: TGTGCTAGCAGCGTCGTGGAGCACGGGGAGCTGTTTTTT. This encodes CASSVVEHGELFF.

V is TRBV19 and J is TRBJ1-5, with no clear D. The CDR3 consists of 13 residues. Germline loops: CDR1 LNHDA, CDR2 SQIVND (reference sequence). V shed 5 bases and J shed 4 bases, with 9 bases lying between them. CDR3 sequence: CASSPRLNQPQHF. CDR3 sequence (DNA): TGTGCCAGTAGTCCCAGGTTGAATCAGCCCCAGCATTTT.

The chain links TRBV5-6 to TRBJ1-6, with 9 bases identical to TRBD1. CDR1 SGHDT and CDR2 YYEEEE come from the germline V gene. Germline trimming cut 2 bases from V and 9 bases from J; bases unmatched to any gene: 9. CDR3 length: 16 amino acids. DNA of the CDR3: TGTGCCAGCAGCTTCGGCACCGGGACAGGGACTTCACCCCTCCACTTT. Translating it yields CASSFGTGTGTSPLHF. Full variable domain (missing parts from reference TRBV5-6 and TRBJ1-6): DAGVTQSPTHLIKTRGQQVTLRCSPKSGHDTVSWYQQALGQGPQFIFQYYEEEERQRGNFPDRFSGHQFPNYSSELNVNALLLGDSALYLCASSFGTGTGTSPLHFGNGTRLTVT.